The rows below give T cell receptor beta chains drawn from one sample of a study of beta chain features in type 1 diabetes. The repertoire was sequenced with immunoSEQ multiplex PCR; TCRdb's copy has only in-frame clones and lacks some. The sample consists of a few hundred thousand clones, 11% of them appearing once. Source material: naive CD4+ T cells from blood. The receptors come from a woman in her twenties or thirties in good health. Each CDR3 is given with its conserved first and last residue. Each record gives: D gene, J gene, clone size, V gene, CDR3 DNA, CDR3 protein. The D gene is left open where the match is weak. The size entry is marked missing in some rows and otherwise reads once, few, many or a size class.

d_gene: NA; j_gene: TRBJ2-7; abundance: few; v_gene: TRBV9; CDR3nt: TGTGCCAGCAGCGTAGCCCACAGTCCCTACGAGCAGTACTTC; CDR3aa: CASSVAHSPYEQYF
d_gene: TRBD2; j_gene: TRBJ2-3; abundance: NA; v_gene: TRBV29-1; CDR3nt: TGCAGCGTGGGGGGACTAGCGGGAAACACAGATACGCAGTATTTT; CDR3aa: CSVGGLAGNTDTQYF
d_gene: NA; j_gene: TRBJ1-1; abundance: few; v_gene: TRBV30; CDR3nt: TGTGCCTGGAGCAGGGTTGCGGACACTGAAGCTTTCTTT; CDR3aa: CAWSRVADTEAFF
d_gene: NA; j_gene: TRBJ2-3; abundance: few; v_gene: TRBV10-3; CDR3nt: TGTGCCATCAGTGACGTGGATACGCAGTATTTT; CDR3aa: CAISDVDTQYF
d_gene: NA; j_gene: TRBJ1-5; abundance: NA; v_gene: TRBV7-2; CDR3nt: TGTGCCAGCAGCTTCACGGGGGGCCTAAGCAATCAGCCCCAGCATTTT; CDR3aa: CASSFTGGLSNQPQHF
d_gene: NA; j_gene: TRBJ2-5; abundance: NA; v_gene: TRBV5-6; CDR3nt: TGTGCCAGCAGCTTGGGCACGGAAGAGACCCAGTACTTC; CDR3aa: CASSLGTEETQYF
d_gene: TRBD2; j_gene: TRBJ2-1; abundance: NA; v_gene: TRBV11-2; CDR3nt: TGTGCCAGCATCCTTGAGGGAGGGCCCGCAAGCTCCTACAATGAGCAGTTCTTC; CDR3aa: CASILEGGPASSYNEQFF
d_gene: TRBD2; j_gene: TRBJ2-7; abundance: NA; v_gene: TRBV5-4; CDR3nt: TGTGCCAGCAGCTCGGGACTAGCGAGAACCTACGAGCAGTACTTC; CDR3aa: CASSSGLARTYEQYF
d_gene: TRBD2; j_gene: TRBJ2-7; abundance: few; v_gene: TRBV7-8; CDR3nt: TGTGCCAGCGGCGGGACTAGCGGCTACGAGCAGTACTTC; CDR3aa: CASGGTSGYEQYF
d_gene: TRBD2; j_gene: TRBJ2-3; abundance: NA; v_gene: TRBV7-6; CDR3nt: TGTGCCAGCAGCCGACTAGCGGGAGGGTCCTTGGTGGATACGCAGTATTTT; CDR3aa: CASSRLAGGSLVDTQYF
d_gene: TRBD1; j_gene: TRBJ2-1; abundance: NA; v_gene: TRBV18; CDR3nt: TGTGCCAGCTCACCACCTGGGACAGGGTACAATGAGCAGTTCTTC; CDR3aa: CASSPPGTGYNEQFF
d_gene: TRBD1; j_gene: TRBJ2-1; abundance: few; v_gene: TRBV30; CDR3nt: TGTGCCACCGGGACAGCTTTATGGGTTAAGTTCTTC; CDR3aa: CATGTALWVKFF
d_gene: TRBD1; j_gene: TRBJ2-5; abundance: few; v_gene: TRBV7-2; CDR3nt: TGTGCCAGCAGCACGGGACAGCAAGAGACCCAGTACTTC; CDR3aa: CASSTGQQETQYF
d_gene: NA; j_gene: TRBJ1-2; abundance: NA; v_gene: TRBV7-2; CDR3nt: TGTGCCAGCAGCCCTAGAGCAGTATTCTATGGCTACACCTTC; CDR3aa: CASSPRAVFYGYTF
d_gene: NA; j_gene: TRBJ2-3; abundance: NA; v_gene: TRBV6-6; CDR3nt: TGTGCCAGCCACAGCCCCTTCCGGGGTCGTCTTGGGCAGTATTTT; CDR3aa: CASHSPFRGRLGQYF
d_gene: NA; j_gene: TRBJ2-5; abundance: few; v_gene: TRBV7-2; CDR3nt: TGTGCCAGCAGCTTAGCGCGGAACCCGCCCCAGTACTTC; CDR3aa: CASSLARNPPQYF